The 26 T cell receptor beta chains below were found in one sample sequenced in a study of OX40 agonist ivuxolimab in advanced cancers. Produced via immunoSEQ multiplex PCR; TCRdb's table is partial and in-frame only. The repertoire holds some 98,000 clones, with 93% as singletons. The sample was CD4+ or CD8+ T cells sorted from blood, taken in a trial of the OX40 agonist ivuxolimab. These receptors originate from an adult with an advanced solid tumor such as melanoma, head and neck, liver or kidney cancer.

This sequence joins TRBV7-3 and TRBJ1-2, with a tentative D call TRBD1 (6 bases). The germline CDR1 and CDR2 sequences are SGHTA and FQGTGA. The CDR3 is 12 amino acids. V was cut by 5 bases and J by 7 bases, with 11 bases left in between. The CDR3 loop is CASSATGFGYTF. CDR3 DNA: TGTGCCAGCAGCGCCACAGGGTTTGGCTACACCTTC.

The V gene is TRBV20-1, the J gene TRBJ1-2; D is ambiguous. Germline lookup yields CDR1 DFQATT and CDR2 SNEGSKA (reference sequence). V dropped 0 bases and J dropped 4 bases, with 0 bases sitting between them. CDR3 length: 10 residues. CDR3 sequence: CSARDYGYTF. The DNA of the CDR3 is TGCAGTGCTAGAGACTATGGCTACACCTTC.

The genes are TRBV7-2 and TRBJ2-3, with 7 nucleotides matching TRBD2. CDR3 length: 14 amino acids. With 6 bases clipped from V and 5 bases from J, the junction kept 8 bases outside the gene matches. Per germline, CDR1 SGHTA and CDR2 FQGNSA. The CDR3 DNA reads as TGTGCCAGCAGAGCGAGACTAGCCGTAGATACGCAGTATTTT. It is translated as CASRARLAVDTQYF. The full variable domain, its missing parts supplied by reference TRBV7-2 and TRBJ2-3, is GAGVSQSPSNKVTEKGKDVELRCDPISGHTALYWYRQSLGQGLEFLIYFQGNSAPDKSGLPSDRFSAERTGGSVSTLTIQRTQQEDSAVYLCASRARLAVDTQYFGPGTRLTVL.

This chain joins TRBV23-1 and TRBJ2-7; D gene ambiguous. TRBV23-1 is labeled an ORF, and its function is uncertain. V was clipped by 8 bases and J by 1 base, with 3 bases between them. This CDR3 has 10 amino acids. CDR3 in DNA: TGCGCCAGCCTTTCCTACGAGCAGTACTTC. This encodes CASLSYEQYF.

V gene TRBV6-5 combines with J gene TRBJ1-4; TRBD1 agrees at 8 bases. Trimming cost V 5 bases and J 2 bases; bases outside gene matches: 4. The germline CDR1 and CDR2 sequences are MNHEY and SVGAGI. The length of the CDR3 is 15 residues. CDR3 residues: CASSPTGGTNEKLFF. CDR3 bases: TGTGCCAGCAGTCCCACAGGGGGGACTAATGAAAAACTGTTTTTT.

This clone was seen only a few times. J is TRBJ1-5 and V is TRBV4-2; 9 bases are shared with TRBD1. CDR3 length equals 16 residues. V dropped 4 bases and J dropped 5; count of bases not matched to a gene: 9. Germline CDR1 LGHNA, CDR2 YNFKEQ. The CDR3 nucleotides are TGTGCCAGCAGCCCTCGTACCGGGACAGGGCATCAGCCCCAGCATTTT. It translates to CASSPRTGTGHQPQHF.

The V call is TRBV4-3, the J call TRBJ1-5; D remains ambiguous. The germline V gene encodes CDR1 LGHNA and CDR2 YSLEER. V gave up 1 base and J gave up 9 bases, with 13 bases separating them. The CDR3 consists of 14 residues. The CDR3: CASSQGIEGWPQHF. CDR3 nucleotides: TGCGCCAGCAGCCAAGGAATCGAGGGATGGCCCCAGCATTTT.

This chain uses TRBV30 with TRBJ1-2; no clear D. Trimming shortened V by 2 bases and J by 6 bases, and 7 bases separated the two germline ends. Looked up from germline, CDR1 is GTSNPN and CDR2 is SVGIG (reference sequence). CDR3 length: 11 residues. The CDR3 sequence: CAWSRRNGYTF. DNA of the CDR3: TGTGCCTGGAGTAGAAGAAATGGCTACACCTTC. Full variable domain (remainder filled in from reference TRBV30 and TRBJ1-2): SQTIHQWPATLVQPVGSPLSLECTVEGTSNPNLYWYRQAAGRGLQLLFYSVGIGQISSEVPQNLSASRPQDRQFILSSKKLLLSDSGFYLCAWSRRNGYTFGSGTRLTVV.

V usage is TRBV18 and J usage is TRBJ2-1; 14 bases line up with TRBD2. The CDR3 consists of 17 residues. V lost 3 bases, J lost 10 bases, and 11 bases stayed unmatched. Germline V gene data show CDR1 as KGHSH and CDR2 as LQKENI. Written as DNA, the CDR3 is TGTGCCAGCTCACCGGAAGTGGGACTAGCGGGGGCGAGGGAGCAGTTCTTC. It is translated as CASSPEVGLAGAREQFF.

The J gene is TRBJ2-1, the V gene TRBV28; the D gene is possibly TRBD2 (5 bases). The V gene lost 6 bases and the J gene lost 5 bases, with 17 bases spanning the gap. The CDR3 has 15 amino acids. Germline V gives CDR1 MDHEN, CDR2 SYDVKM. CDR3 nucleotide sequence: TGTGCCAGCAGCCTGGCGGGCCTTGGGAACAATGAGCAGTTCTTC. This gives the protein CASSLAGLGNNEQFF.

The chain's CDR3 is CASSQSRGLETQYF. The CDR3, as DNA: TGTGCCAGCAGCCAATCCCGGGGGCTGGAGACCCAGTACTTC. The chain recombines TRBV4-2 with TRBJ2-5; the D gene could be TRBD1 or TRBD2 (6 bases each). The CDR3 is made up of 14 amino acids. Trimming took 2 bases from V and 5 from J, leaving 12 bases between them. Germline values: CDR1 LGHNA, CDR2 YNFKEQ.

This clone appeared a single time. The CDR3 DNA follows: TGTGCCAGCAGTGGCCTAGCGGGAGGGTCTAAAAATGAGCAGTTCTTC. It is translated as CASSGLAGGSKNEQFF. The chain uses TRBV6-1 and TRBJ2-1; 12 nucleotides match TRBD2. The CDR3 extends over 16 amino acids. V lost 4 bases, J lost 7 bases, and 8 bases stayed unmatched. Germline V CDR1 and CDR2: MNHNS, SASEGT.

CDR3 sequence (DNA): TGCGCCAGTGAGGGATTAGGGGGGGGAGATTTCACCGGGGAGCTGTTTTTT. This gives the protein CASEGLGGGDFTGELFF. The chain couples TRBV10-1 to TRBJ2-2; D may be TRBD2 (7 bases). Trimming took off 9 bases at V and 4 bases at J, with 24 bases between the two ends. The CDR3 contains 17 residues. From germline, CDR1 is WNHNN and CDR2 SYGVQD (reference sequence).

This chain joins TRBV7-2 and TRBJ1-6; no definite D call. V shed 8 bases and J shed 0 bases, with 11 bases lying between them. CDR3 length equals 15 residues. CDR1 is SGHTA, CDR2 FQGNSA, per germline. The CDR3 region is CASAADRSYNSPLHF. The CDR3 region has the DNA TGTGCCAGCGCGGCAGACCGCTCCTATAATTCACCCCTCCACTTT.

This clone has a single count. The genes are TRBV28 and TRBJ1-4; D is unclear. CDR3 length: 14 amino acids. The V end lost 5 bases, the J end lost 5 bases, and 12 bases lay between the germline ends. Germline lookup yields CDR1 MDHEN and CDR2 SYDVKM. The CDR3 sequence: CASSVGGGNEKLFF. CDR3 bases: TGTGCCAGCAGTGTGGGCGGCGGGAATGAAAAACTGTTTTTT.

The chain carries TRBV12-5 and TRBJ1-5; no definite D call. Trimming cost V 3 bases and J 4 bases, with 7 bases left between them. The CDR3 has 13 amino acids. Germline loops: CDR1 LGHNT, CDR2 FRNRAP. The CDR3 nucleotides read TGTGCTAGTGGTTTTCGGCGAAATCAGCCCCAGCATTTT. It translates to CASGFRRNQPQHF.

This chain joins TRBV25-1 and TRBJ2-7; D is ambiguous. Between the trimmed V and J ends, which lost 2 bases and 6 bases, there was a span of 11 bases. The CDR3 totals 13 residues. Germline V lookup: CDR1 MGHDK, CDR2 SYGVNS. CDR3 nucleotide sequence: TGTGCCAGCAGTGAAGCCGGGTTGGGCGAGCAGTACGTC. Translating gives CASSEAGLGEQYV.

The chain is built from TRBV29-1 and TRBJ2-7; D possibly corresponds to TRBD1 (6 bases). The germline gives CDR1 SQVTM, CDR2 ANQGSEA. There are 11 residues in the CDR3. V was pared by 4 bases and J by 5 bases, with 9 bases between. CDR3 loop: CSVGDTHEQYF. In nucleotides, the CDR3 is TGCAGCGTTGGGGACACCCACGAGCAGTACTTC.

The chain recombines TRBV6-6 with TRBJ1-1; D possibly corresponds to TRBD1 (5 bases). V lost 5 bases and J lost 9, with 16 bases in between. The CDR3 totals 13 residues. Germline CDR1 reads MNHNY; CDR2 reads SVGAGI (reference sequence). The CDR3 nucleotides are TGTGCCAGCAGTGATGGGACCACTGGTAAAGCTTTCTTT. It yields the protein CASSDGTTGKAFF.

The gene calls are TRBV4-1 and TRBJ1-5, with a possible D match to TRBD1 (6 bases). CDR1 and CDR2 (germline): MGHRA, YSYEKL. The CDR3 has 16 residues. With 2 bases removed from V and 5 bases from J, the gap between germline ends came to 16 bases. In DNA form, the CDR3 reads TGCGCCAGCAGCCAACTCTCTAGACAGGCCGATCAGCCCCAGCATTTT. Encoded protein: CASSQLSRQADQPQHF.

This chain connects TRBV9 to TRBJ1-4; unclear D gene. CDR3 length: 13 amino acids. Trimming removed 0 bases at V and 4 bases at J, with 4 bases between. In germline, CDR1 is SGDLS, CDR2 YYNGEE. In DNA, the CDR3 is TGTGCCAGCAGCGTAGGGGGTAATGAAAAACTGTTTTTT. Protein product: CASSVGGNEKLFF.

This clone was seen a single time. The chain recombines TRBV7-2 with TRBJ1-3; D gene unclear. Trimming took 1 base from V and 7 from J, leaving 11 bases between them. CDR1 SGHTA and CDR2 FQGNSA come from the germline V gene. The CDR3 covers 14 residues. This CDR3 reads CASSLGRSRNTIYF. For the CDR3, the DNA is TGTGCCAGCAGCTTAGGGCGGAGTCGGAACACCATATATTTT. The complete variable domain, with remaining parts taken from reference TRBV7-2 and TRBJ1-3, reads GAGVSQSPSNKVTEKGKDVELRCDPISGHTALYWYRQSLGQGLEFLIYFQGNSAPDKSGLPSDRFSAERTGGSVSTLTIQRTQQEDSAVYLCASSLGRSRNTIYFGEGSWLTVV.

The V and J genes are TRBV9 and TRBJ2-5, with D uncertain. CDR1 is SGDLS, CDR2 YYNGEE, per germline. The CDR3 sequence is 14 residues long. V lost 2 bases and J lost 3, with 11 bases in between. The CDR3 loop reads CASSVTSREETQYF. The CDR3 bases are TGTGCCAGCAGCGTCACCTCTAGGGAAGAGACCCAGTACTTC. Complete variable domain (other parts from reference TRBV9 and TRBJ2-5): DSGVTQTPKHLITATGQRVTLRCSPRSGDLSVYWYQQSLDQGLQFLIQYYNGEERAKGNILERFSAQQFPDLHSELNLSSLELGDSALYFCASSVTSREETQYFGPGTRLLVL.

The V and J genes are TRBV4-1 and TRBJ2-3; D unclear. V gave up 0 bases and J gave up 6 bases, with 19 bases separating them. CDR3 length: 17 amino acids. Per germline, CDR1 MGHRA and CDR2 YSYEKL. CDR3 nucleotide sequence: TGCGCCAGCAGCCAAGATCATTCCGGAGAACGTTGGGATACGCAGTATTTT. The encoded protein is CASSQDHSGERWDTQYF.

The V and J genes are TRBV4-1 and TRBJ2-7; D call uncertain. The germline V gene encodes CDR1 MGHRA and CDR2 YSYEKL. The CDR3 has 12 amino acids. The germline V and J ends were trimmed by 2 bases and 7 bases, with 9 bases remaining between them. The CDR3 DNA follows: TGCGCCAGCAGCCAACCCCTGGAGGAGCAGTACGTC. Its translation: CASSQPLEEQYV.

This chain joins TRBV11-3 and TRBJ2-3; 9 bases fit TRBD1. Germline V CDR1 and CDR2: SGHNT, YENEEA. The junction had 9 bases not matched to a gene; V was cut back by 1 base and J by 4 bases. The CDR3 covers 17 residues. Written as DNA, the CDR3 is TGTGCCAGCAGCTTAGGATCTGGGACAGGGTTTCCAGATACGCAGTATTTT. The encoded protein is CASSLGSGTGFPDTQYF.